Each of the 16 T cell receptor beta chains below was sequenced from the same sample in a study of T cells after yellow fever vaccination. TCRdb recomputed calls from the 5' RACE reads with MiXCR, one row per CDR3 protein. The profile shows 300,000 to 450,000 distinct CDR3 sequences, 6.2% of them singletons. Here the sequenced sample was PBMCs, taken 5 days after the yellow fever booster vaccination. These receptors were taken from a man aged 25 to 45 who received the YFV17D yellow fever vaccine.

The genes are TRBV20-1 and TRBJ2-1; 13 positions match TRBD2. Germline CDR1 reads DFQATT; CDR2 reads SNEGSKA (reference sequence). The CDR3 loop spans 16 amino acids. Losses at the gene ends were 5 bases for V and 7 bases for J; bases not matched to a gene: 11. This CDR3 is CSASGTSGNNRNEQFF. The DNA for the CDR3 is TGCAGTGCTTCCGGGACTAGCGGGAACAATAGAAATGAGCAGTTCTTC.

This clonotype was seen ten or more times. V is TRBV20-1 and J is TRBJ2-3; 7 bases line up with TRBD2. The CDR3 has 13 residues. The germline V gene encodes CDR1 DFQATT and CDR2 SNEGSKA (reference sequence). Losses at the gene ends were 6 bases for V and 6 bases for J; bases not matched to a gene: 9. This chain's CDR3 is CSAPREALDTQYF. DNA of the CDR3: TGCAGTGCCCCCCGGGAGGCCCTCGATACGCAGTATTTT.

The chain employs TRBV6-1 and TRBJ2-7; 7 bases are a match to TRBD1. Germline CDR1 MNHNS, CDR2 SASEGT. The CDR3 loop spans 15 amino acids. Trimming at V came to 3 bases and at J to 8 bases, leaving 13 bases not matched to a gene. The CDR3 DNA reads TGTGCCAGCAGTGACCGACAGGGTTTAAAGGTCCAGCAGTACTTC. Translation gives CASSDRQGLKVQQYF.

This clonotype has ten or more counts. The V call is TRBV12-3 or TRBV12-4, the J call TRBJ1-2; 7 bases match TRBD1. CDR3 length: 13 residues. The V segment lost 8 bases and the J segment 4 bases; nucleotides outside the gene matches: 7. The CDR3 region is CASRTGEPYGYTF. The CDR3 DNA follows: TGTGCCAGCCGAACAGGGGAACCCTATGGCTACACCTTC.

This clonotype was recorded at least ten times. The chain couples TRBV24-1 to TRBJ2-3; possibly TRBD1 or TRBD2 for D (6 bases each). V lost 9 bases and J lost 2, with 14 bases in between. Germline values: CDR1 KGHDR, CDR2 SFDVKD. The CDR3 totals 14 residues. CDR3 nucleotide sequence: TGTGCCACCTCCAAGGGGGGCAACACAGATACGCAGTATTTT. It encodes CATSKGGNTDTQYF.

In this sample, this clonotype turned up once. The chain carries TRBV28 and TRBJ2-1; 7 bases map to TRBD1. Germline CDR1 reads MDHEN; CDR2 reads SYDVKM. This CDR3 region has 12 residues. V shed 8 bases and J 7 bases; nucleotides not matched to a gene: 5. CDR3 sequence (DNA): TGTGCCAGCCGACAGGGATTAAATGAGCAGTTCTTC. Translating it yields CASRQGLNEQFF.

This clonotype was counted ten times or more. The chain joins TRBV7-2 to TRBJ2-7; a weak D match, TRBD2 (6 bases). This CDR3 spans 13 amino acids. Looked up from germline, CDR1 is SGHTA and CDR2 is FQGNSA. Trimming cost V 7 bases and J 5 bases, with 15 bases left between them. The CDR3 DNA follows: TGTGCCAGCAAAGAGGGAGGCGGCGACGAGCAGTACTTC. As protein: CASKEGGGDEQYF. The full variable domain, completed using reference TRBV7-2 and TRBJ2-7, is GAGVSQSPSNKVTEKGKDVELRCDPISGHTALYWYRQSLGQGLEFLIYFQGNSAPDKSGLPSDRFSAERTGGSVSTLTIQRTQQEDSAVYLCASKEGGGDEQYFGPGTRLTVT.

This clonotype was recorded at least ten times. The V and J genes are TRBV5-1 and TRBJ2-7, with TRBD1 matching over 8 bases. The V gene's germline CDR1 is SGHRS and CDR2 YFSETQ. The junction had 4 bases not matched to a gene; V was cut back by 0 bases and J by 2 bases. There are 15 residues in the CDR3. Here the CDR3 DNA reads TGCGCCAGCAGCTTGGACAGGGGGGCGCCCTACGAGCAGTACTTC. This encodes CASSLDRGAPYEQYF.

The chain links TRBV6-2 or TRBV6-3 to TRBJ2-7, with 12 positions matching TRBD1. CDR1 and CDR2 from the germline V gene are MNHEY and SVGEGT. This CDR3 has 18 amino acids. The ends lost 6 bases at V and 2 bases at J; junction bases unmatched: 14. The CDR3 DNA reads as TGTGCCAGCAGCTATAACCCCGGGACAGGGGGCCTTACCTACGAGCAGTACTTC. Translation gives CASSYNPGTGGLTYEQYF.

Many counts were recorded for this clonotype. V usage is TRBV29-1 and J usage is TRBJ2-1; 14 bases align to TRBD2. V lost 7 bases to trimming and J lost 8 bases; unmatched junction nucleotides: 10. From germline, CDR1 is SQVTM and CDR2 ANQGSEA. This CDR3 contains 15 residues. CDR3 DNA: TGCAGCGCCCAACCGGGACTAGCGGGAGTGGATGAGCAGTTCTTC. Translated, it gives CSAQPGLAGVDEQFF.

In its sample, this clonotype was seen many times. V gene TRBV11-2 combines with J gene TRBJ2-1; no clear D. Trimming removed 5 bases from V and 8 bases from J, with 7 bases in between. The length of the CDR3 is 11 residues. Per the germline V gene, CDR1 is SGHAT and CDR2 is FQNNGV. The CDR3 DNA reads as TGTGCCAGCAGCCGTGGCTATGAGCAGTTCTTC. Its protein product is CASSRGYEQFF.

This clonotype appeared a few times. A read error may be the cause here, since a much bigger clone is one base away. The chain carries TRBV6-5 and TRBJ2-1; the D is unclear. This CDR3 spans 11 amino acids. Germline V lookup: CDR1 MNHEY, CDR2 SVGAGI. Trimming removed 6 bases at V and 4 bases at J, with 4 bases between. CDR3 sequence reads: CASRQYNEQFF. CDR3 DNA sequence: TGTGCCAGCAGGCAATACAATGAGCAGTTCTTC.

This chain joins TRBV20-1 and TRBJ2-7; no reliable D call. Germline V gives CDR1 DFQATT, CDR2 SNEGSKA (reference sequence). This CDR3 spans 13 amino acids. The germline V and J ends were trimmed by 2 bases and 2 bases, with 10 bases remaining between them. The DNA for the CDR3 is TGCAGTGCTAGAAGAGGTCACCCCTACGAGCAGTACTTC. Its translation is CSARRGHPYEQYF.

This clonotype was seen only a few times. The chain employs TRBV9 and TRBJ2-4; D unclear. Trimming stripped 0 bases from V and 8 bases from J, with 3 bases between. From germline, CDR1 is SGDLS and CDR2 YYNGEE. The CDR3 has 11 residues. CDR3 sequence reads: CASSVADIQYF. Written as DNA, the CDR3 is TGTGCCAGCAGCGTAGCTGACATTCAGTACTTC.

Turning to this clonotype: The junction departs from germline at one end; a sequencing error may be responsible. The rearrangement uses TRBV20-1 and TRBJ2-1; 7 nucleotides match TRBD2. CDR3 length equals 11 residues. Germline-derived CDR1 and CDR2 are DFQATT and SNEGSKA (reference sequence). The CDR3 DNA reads TGCAGTGCTAGCGCCCGGGAGGTACCCTCCTTC. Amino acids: CSASAREVPSF.

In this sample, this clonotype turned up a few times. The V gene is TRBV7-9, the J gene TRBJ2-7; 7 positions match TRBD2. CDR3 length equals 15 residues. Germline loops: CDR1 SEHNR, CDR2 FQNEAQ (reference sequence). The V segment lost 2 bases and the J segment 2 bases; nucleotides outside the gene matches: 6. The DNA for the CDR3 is TGTGCCAGCAGCTTACGTTCGCGGGAGACCTACGAGCAGTACTTC. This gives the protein CASSLRSRETYEQYF.